The 26 T cell receptor beta chains reported below all come from one sample, sequenced in a study of blood T cell repertoires in COVID-19. Assay used: immunoSEQ multiplex PCR; TCRdb lists only in-frame clones, some missing. Here the sample spans 95,000 to 150,000 clones, around 86% being singletons. Sequenced sample: peripheral blood. The receptors originated from a man aged 40-49 years with acute or convalescent COVID-19.

The rearrangement joins TRBV6-2 or TRBV6-3 to TRBJ2-2; 7 bases are a match to TRBD2. The length of the CDR3 is 18 residues. Germline V CDR1 and CDR2: MNHEY, SVGEGT. Trimming cost V 0 bases and J 6 bases; bases outside gene matches: 13. CDR3 sequence (DNA): TGTGCCAGCAGTTACTCCGATGCCGGACTAGTTTTCCCCGGGGAGCTGTTTTTT. Its translation is CASSYSDAGLVFPGELFF.

This clone occurred a few times. The chain has TRBV4-1 and TRBJ2-2; tentative D call: TRBD2 (5 bases). V lost 3 bases and J 0 bases, leaving 14 bases between the germline ends. The CDR3 runs 17 residues. Looked up from germline, CDR1 is MGHRA and CDR2 is YSYEKL. The CDR3 is CASSHPGGLTNTGELFF. Here the CDR3 DNA reads TGCGCCAGCAGCCACCCTGGAGGACTCACGAACACCGGGGAGCTGTTTTTT.

The CDR3 is CASSDSPGGGDTQYF. The DNA of the CDR3 is TGTGCCAGTAGTGACTCCCCGGGAGGGGGAGATACGCAGTATTTT. The V and J genes are TRBV19 and TRBJ2-3, with TRBD2 matching over 8 bases. Germline CDR1 LNHDA, CDR2 SQIVND (reference sequence). With V trimmed by 5 bases and J by 5 bases, 9 bases remained unmatched. The CDR3 totals 15 residues.

V and J are TRBV2 and TRBJ1-1; TRBD1 agrees at 7 bases. The V gene's germline CDR1 is SNHLY and CDR2 FYNNEI. The CDR3 has 18 amino acids. V was pared by 2 bases and J by 0 bases, with 12 bases of the junction left unmatched. Written as DNA, the CDR3 is TGTGCCAGCAGTGAATGGCGAACTGGGACAGCTATGAACACTGAAGCTTTCTTT. Translating it yields CASSEWRTGTAMNTEAFF.

The genes are TRBV6-4 and TRBJ2-6; 7 bases align to TRBD2. The J segment lost 0 bases and the V segment lost 5 bases, leaving 4 bases of the junction unmatched. The CDR3 length is 16 residues. Germline CDR1 is MRHNA and CDR2 is SNTAGT. CDR3 loop: CASSTSASSGANVLTF. CDR3 nucleotides: TGTGCCAGCAGTACTAGCGCGAGCTCTGGGGCCAACGTCCTGACTTTC.

J is TRBJ2-7 and V is TRBV1; the table's D call TRBD2 went unverified against the DNA. TRBV1 is a pseudogene segment. The CDR3 sequence is 16 residues long. In DNA, the CDR3 is TGCACCAGCAGCTGTTACGGACTAGCGGGACGCTACGAGCAGTACTTC. As protein: CTSSCYGLAGRYEQYF.

This clone came up a few times. This chain joins TRBV9 and TRBJ2-2, with D perhaps given as TRBD1 or TRBD2 (9 bases each). This CDR3 has 21 residues. Germline values: CDR1 SGDLS, CDR2 YYNGEE. Trimming took off 4 bases at V and 5 bases at J, with 33 bases between the two ends. CDR3 coding DNA: TGTGCCAGCAGCCCACGCCCCGGGACAGGGTTTTACCTAGCGGGGACCGGGGAGCTGTTTTTT. This gives the protein CASSPRPGTGFYLAGTGELFF.

The V gene is TRBV18, the J gene TRBJ1-2; no clear D. The CDR3 contains 12 residues. With 6 bases removed from V and 8 bases from J, the gap between germline ends came to 13 bases. Looked up from germline, CDR1 is KGHSH and CDR2 is LQKENI. The CDR3 loop reads CASSPVAGGYTF. CDR3 sequence (DNA): TGTGCCAGCTCCCCCGTAGCGGGAGGCTACACCTTC.

A single count supports this clone. Distinct nucleotide sequences in the sample also encode this CDR3. The gene calls are TRBV7-9 and TRBJ1-1; TRBD1 might be the D (5 bases). CDR3 length equals 14 residues. CDR1 is SEHNR, CDR2 FQNEAQ, per germline (reference sequence). Trimming took 1 base from V and 2 from J, leaving 8 bases between them. This chain's CDR3 is CASSLGQGNTEAFF. In DNA, the CDR3 is TGTGCCAGCAGCTTAGGGCAGGGCAACACTGAAGCTTTCTTT.

The V call is TRBV28, the J call TRBJ1-1, with D uncertain. Trimming took 3 bases from V and 1 from J, leaving 9 bases between them. Looked up from germline, CDR1 is MDHEN and CDR2 is SYDVKM. This CDR3 is 14 amino acids long. This CDR3 is CASSFRQANTEAFF. The CDR3 region has the DNA TGTGCCAGCAGTTTTCGTCAGGCGAACACTGAAGCTTTCTTT.

The chain carries TRBV27 and TRBJ1-4, with D possibly being TRBD1 (6 bases). The germline CDR1 and CDR2 sequences are MNHEY and SMNVEV (reference sequence). CDR3 length: 13 amino acids. Trimming pared 4 bases from V and 12 bases from J, leaving 15 bases between. The CDR3 coding sequence is TGTGCCAGCAGTTCCCACAGGGTCGGGGAACTGTTTTTT. Translated, it gives CASSSHRVGELFF.

V gene TRBV7-8 combines with J gene TRBJ1-5; a possible D gene is TRBD1 (5 bases). The germline V and J ends were trimmed by 1 base and 9 bases, with 22 bases remaining between them. The CDR3 covers 17 residues. Germline V gene data show CDR1 as SGHVS and CDR2 as FQNEAQ. CDR3 sequence reads: CASSLVGGGVRQGPQHF. The CDR3 coding sequence is TGTGCCAGCAGCTTAGTGGGGGGAGGGGTCAGACAAGGGCCCCAGCATTTT.

The rearrangement links TRBV7-2 to TRBJ1-6, with 7 bases lining up with TRBD1. Trimming removed 1 base from V and 11 bases from J; junction bases left unmatched: 5. This CDR3 spans 14 amino acids. Germline V gene sequence: CDR1 SGHTA, CDR2 FQGNSA. Here the CDR3 reads CASSLERQGTPLHF. The CDR3 nucleotides are TGTGCCAGCAGCTTAGAGAGACAGGGAACACCCCTCCACTTT. Full variable domain (outside the CDR3, taken from reference TRBV7-2 and TRBJ1-6): GAGVSQSPSNKVTEKGKDVELRCDPISGHTALYWYRQSLGQGLEFLIYFQGNSAPDKSGLPSDRFSAERTGGSVSTLTIQRTQQEDSAVYLCASSLERQGTPLHFGNGTRLTVT.

The genes are TRBV30 and TRBJ2-5; the match to TRBD2 covers 10 bases. Germline-derived CDR1 and CDR2 are GTSNPN and SVGIG (reference sequence). The CDR3 consists of 17 residues. V gave up 0 bases and J gave up 5 bases; unmatched junction bases: 12. CDR3 residues: CAWSVSKAGGRRETQYF. As DNA, the CDR3 is TGTGCCTGGAGTGTATCAAAAGCGGGGGGGAGGAGGGAGACCCAGTACTTC.

This sequence joins TRBV9 and TRBJ1-2; perhaps TRBD1 as D (5 bases). Germline assignment: CDR1 SGDLS and CDR2 YYNGEE. V gave up 0 bases and J gave up 8 bases, with 14 bases separating them. This CDR3 has 14 amino acids. CDR3 bases: TGTGCCAGCAGCGTAGCTACAGGCGCCGAAGGCTACACCTTC. Protein sequence: CASSVATGAEGYTF.

The chain carries TRBV10-2 and TRBJ1-1; D is possibly TRBD1 (5 bases). The CDR3 has 16 residues. Germline V gene lookup returns CDR1 WSHSY and CDR2 SAAADI. Deletions cut 2 bases from V and 0 bases from J, with 13 bases between. CDR3 residues: CASSETPVRVNTEAFF. Here the CDR3 DNA reads TGCGCCAGCAGTGAGACCCCTGTCAGGGTGAACACTGAAGCTTTCTTT.

The rearrangement uses TRBV4-1 and TRBJ2-2; 8 positions agree with TRBD2. Germline assignment: CDR1 MGHRA and CDR2 YSYEKL. The trim removed 7 bases at V and 0 bases at J, leaving 4 bases unmatched. The CDR3 covers 15 residues. CDR3 nucleotide sequence: TGCGCCAGCAAAACACTAGCGGCGAACACCGGGGAGCTGTTTTTT. This encodes CASKTLAANTGELFF.

This chain uses TRBV5-1 with TRBJ1-1; D is uncertain. Trimming took off 7 bases at V and 0 bases at J, with 4 bases between the two ends. Germline CDR1 is SGHRS and CDR2 is YFSETQ. CDR3 length equals 11 residues. CDR3 sequence: CASSVNTEAFF. CDR3 bases: TGCGCCAGCTCGGTGAACACTGAAGCTTTCTTT.

The V call is TRBV11-2, the J call TRBJ2-7, with a possible D match to TRBD1 (6 bases). Trimming shortened V by 7 bases and J by 6 bases, and 22 bases separated the two germline ends. Germline V CDR1 and CDR2: SGHAT, FQNNGV. The CDR3 is made up of 15 amino acids. This CDR3 is CASTVQGAVQGEQYF. DNA for the CDR3: TGTGCCAGCACCGTACAGGGAGCAGTTCAAGGCGAGCAGTACTTC.

The gene calls are TRBV5-1 and TRBJ1-4, with TRBD1 matching over 7 bases. The germline CDR1 and CDR2 sequences are SGHRS and YFSETQ. The CDR3 contains 14 residues. Unmatched junction bases numbered 6, after V lost 0 bases and J lost 10 bases. The CDR3, as DNA: TGCGCCAGCAGCTTGGGACAGGGTTCAGGAAAACTGTTTTTT. Amino acid sequence: CASSLGQGSGKLFF.

Written as DNA, the CDR3 is TGCGCCAGCACCTCCGGGGGGGGGTCAGGGCACACAGATACGCAGTATTTT. The encoded protein is CASTSGGGSGHTDTQYF. J is TRBJ2-3 and V is TRBV4-1, with 8 positions matching TRBD2. The CDR3 consists of 17 residues. Unmatched junction bases numbered 14, after V lost 7 bases and J lost 2 bases. CDR1 and CDR2 from the germline V gene are MGHRA and YSYEKL.

J is TRBJ2-3 and V is TRBV7-9, with 7 nucleotides matching TRBD1. CDR3 length: 17 amino acids. J gave up 0 bases and V 5 bases, and 11 bases lay outside the gene matches. Germline CDR1 and CDR2: SEHNR and FQNEAQ (reference sequence). The CDR3 reads CASSQPIGGSSTDTQYF. For the CDR3, the DNA is TGTGCCAGCAGCCAGCCTATAGGGGGCAGTAGCACAGATACGCAGTATTTT.

This CDR3 is CAWIPPGRGPLGYTF. DNA of the CDR3: TGTGCCTGGATTCCACCCGGCAGGGGGCCCCTTGGCTACACCTTC. The genes are TRBV30 and TRBJ1-2, with 8 bases aligning to TRBD1. Germline V lookup: CDR1 GTSNPN, CDR2 SVGIG (reference sequence). The V gene end was trimmed by 4 bases and the J gene end by 7 bases; junction bases not matched to a gene: 14. This CDR3 is built from 15 residues.

This chain links TRBV12-2 with TRBJ1-1. TRBV12-2 is recorded as a pseudogene. The CDR3 spans 13 residues. The CDR3, as DNA: TGTGCAAGTCGCCGCTACCTAATGGCTGAAGCTTTCTTT. This translates into CASRRYLMAEAFF.

The rearrangement joins TRBV19 to TRBJ1-1, with unresolved D. V gave up 10 bases and J gave up 3 bases, with 15 bases separating them. CDR3 size: 13 residues. CDR1 is LNHDA and CDR2 is SQIVND in the germline V gene (reference sequence). The CDR3 region is CAIAGSPDTEAFF. CDR3 coding DNA: TGTGCCATCGCGGGTTCCCCAGACACTGAAGCTTTCTTT.

This clone was detected a few times. The chain has TRBV30 and TRBJ1-4; tentative D call: TRBD1 (6 bases). The germline V gene encodes CDR1 GTSNPN and CDR2 SVGIG (reference sequence). V was pared by 2 bases and J by 4 bases, with 11 bases between. The CDR3 runs 14 residues. CDR3 nucleotide sequence: TGTGCCTGGAGTCATGGACAGAATAATGAAAAACTGTTTTTT. Its translation is CAWSHGQNNEKLFF. The whole variable domain, filled in from reference TRBV30 and TRBJ1-4, reads SQTIHQWPATLVQPVGSPLSLECTVEGTSNPNLYWYRQAAGRGLQLLFYSVGIGQISSEVPQNLSASRPQDRQFILSSKKLLLSDSGFYLCAWSHGQNNEKLFFGSGTQLSVL.